The clone carrying this T cell receptor beta chain came up a few times. Antigen specificity is unknown. Germline V gives CDR1 MDHEN, CDR2 SYDVKM. The CDR3 spans 16 residues. V lost 5 bases and J lost 4, with 18 bases in between. Researchers ran the PCR with 60 Vbeta and 13 Jbeta primers. Repertoires were generated with immunoSEQ multiplex PCR, while TCRdb's copy carries only in-frame clones and drops some. The sample yields under 250,000 clones, 70% to 80% seen once. Participants comprised healthy donors of bone marrow. Each donor was nominally healthy when sampled (though unrecorded immune exposures were likely). The sample comes from a study of cytomegalovirus exposure and HLA in healthy donors. Study-wide points: Cytomegalovirus status, reportedly, was diagnosed with high specificity and sensitivity by the classifier. Under in vitro conditions, a few CMV-associated chains were confirmed as specific for CMV antigens.

V usage is TRBV28 and J usage is TRBJ2-1; weak D call: TRBD1 (6 bases). Material: PBMCs. This TCR came from a woman in her thirties in good health and CMV-seronegative. The CDR3 nucleotides are TGTGCCAGCAGTCACAGGGCCATATCGCTGTACAATGAGCAGTTCTTC. Translation gives CASSHRAISLYNEQFF. Together with reference TRBV28 and TRBJ2-1, the CDR3 gives the full variable domain: DVKVTQSSRYLVKRTGEKVFLECVQDMDHENMFWYRQDPGLGLRLIYFSYDVKMKEKGDIPEGYSVSREKKERFSLILESASTNQTSMYLCASSHRAISLYNEQFFGPGTRLTVL.